A selection of T cell receptor beta chains follows, all from one sample in a study of OX40 agonist ivuxolimab in advanced cancers. Sequencing was performed with immunoSEQ multiplex PCR; in TCRdb, only in-frame clones are kept and a portion is missing. This sample carries approximately 64,000 clones, 86% of them seen once, and the ten largest clones take under 3.5%. This specimen was CD4+ or CD8+ T cells sorted from blood, taken in a trial of the OX40 agonist ivuxolimab. All receptors derive from an adult with an advanced solid tumor such as melanoma, head and neck, liver or kidney cancer. Each CDR3 is given with its conserved first and last residue. The order of the fields is V gene, J gene, clone size, D gene, CDR3 DNA, CDR3 protein. D genes are given only for firm matches. A clone size is listed for some rows: how often the clone was seen (once, few, many), or a class if it is expanded.

v_call: TRBV5-6; j_call: TRBJ1-1; clone_size: once; d_call: .; cdr3_nt: TGTGCCAGCAGCTTCGATGGAGTGAGAGCTTTCTTT; cdr3_aa: CASSFDGVRAFF
v_call: TRBV30; j_call: TRBJ2-7; clone_size: .; d_call: TRBD1; cdr3_nt: TGTGCCTGGAGTCGGGACAGGGTAGGCGAGCAGTACTTC; cdr3_aa: CAWSRDRVGEQYF
v_call: TRBV11-3; j_call: TRBJ1-1; clone_size: .; d_call: .; cdr3_nt: TGTGCCAGCAGCTCCTCAAAGGACACTGAAGCTTTCTTT; cdr3_aa: CASSSSKDTEAFF
v_call: TRBV7-9; j_call: TRBJ1-6; clone_size: once; d_call: .; cdr3_nt: TGTGCCAGCAGCTTCCGGGGGTACACGGGGGATTCACCCCTCCACTTT; cdr3_aa: CASSFRGYTGDSPLHF
v_call: TRBV7-9; j_call: TRBJ1-1; clone_size: once; d_call: .; cdr3_nt: TGTGCCAGCGGGACGACTCACCGGACTGAAGCTTTCTTT; cdr3_aa: CASGTTHRTEAFF
v_call: TRBV7-2; j_call: TRBJ2-3; clone_size: .; d_call: TRBD1; cdr3_nt: TGTGCCAGCAGCTTAGCGGGACAGGGTACAGATACGCAGTATTTT; cdr3_aa: CASSLAGQGTDTQYF
v_call: TRBV7-3; j_call: TRBJ1-1; clone_size: few; d_call: .; cdr3_nt: TGTGCCAGCAGCGCCGGCGGGGAAGCTTTCTTT; cdr3_aa: CASSAGGEAFF
v_call: TRBV29-1; j_call: TRBJ1-2; clone_size: once; d_call: .; cdr3_nt: TGCAGCGCCGAGTCCACAACAGGAGGCTACACCTTC; cdr3_aa: CSAESTTGGYTF
v_call: TRBV2; j_call: TRBJ2-3; clone_size: .; d_call: TRBD2; cdr3_nt: TGTGCCAGCAGTGACCGCGGGGGGCCCACAGATACGCAGTATTTT; cdr3_aa: CASSDRGGPTDTQYF
v_call: TRBV11-2; j_call: TRBJ1-5; clone_size: .; d_call: .; cdr3_nt: TGTGCCAGCAGCTTAGATCTGGGGGGCGGTCAGCCCCAGCATTTT; cdr3_aa: CASSLDLGGGQPQHF
v_call: TRBV7-9; j_call: TRBJ1-1; clone_size: .; d_call: .; cdr3_nt: TGTGCCAGCAGCTTAGCTCTGAACACTGAAGCTTTCTTT; cdr3_aa: CASSLALNTEAFF
v_call: TRBV6-1; j_call: TRBJ2-7; clone_size: .; d_call: TRBD1; cdr3_nt: TGTGCCAGCAGGAGACCGGGACAGGGTAAATACGAGCAGTACTTC; cdr3_aa: CASRRPGQGKYEQYF
v_call: TRBV12-5; j_call: TRBJ2-5; clone_size: .; d_call: TRBD1; cdr3_nt: TGTGCTAGTGGTTTGGGGGAACAGGGGGCCCTCTCAAGGGCCCAGTACTTC; cdr3_aa: CASGLGEQGALSRAQYF
v_call: TRBV5-1; j_call: TRBJ2-3; clone_size: .; d_call: TRBD2; cdr3_nt: TGCGCCAGCAGCTGGGGGAGGGGCGGGGCCACAGATACGCAGTATTTT; cdr3_aa: CASSWGRGGATDTQYF
v_call: TRBV5-6; j_call: TRBJ2-2; clone_size: .; d_call: TRBD2; cdr3_nt: TGTGCCAGCAGCTTTAGCGGGGGGGGCCGGGTCACCGGGGAGCTGTTTTTT; cdr3_aa: CASSFSGGGRVTGELFF
v_call: TRBV19; j_call: TRBJ1-5; clone_size: .; d_call: .; cdr3_nt: TGTGCCAGTAGAACCCGGAGGGCAGATCAGCCCCAGCATTTT; cdr3_aa: CASRTRRADQPQHF
v_call: TRBV9; j_call: TRBJ2-5; clone_size: .; d_call: .; cdr3_nt: TGTGCCAGCAGCTTTTCGGGACAACAAGAGACCCAGTACTTC; cdr3_aa: CASSFSGQQETQYF
v_call: TRBV20-1; j_call: TRBJ2-7; clone_size: .; d_call: .; cdr3_nt: TGCAGTGCCTCTTACAGGGCTGCCCCGTACTTC; cdr3_aa: CSASYRAAPYF
v_call: TRBV7-2; j_call: TRBJ2-3; clone_size: .; d_call: TRBD2; cdr3_nt: TGTGCCAGCAGCTTAGAGGGACTAACCACAGATACGCAGTATTTT; cdr3_aa: CASSLEGLTTDTQYF
v_call: TRBV5-1; j_call: TRBJ2-7; clone_size: few; d_call: TRBD2; cdr3_nt: TGCGCCAGCAGCTTAACTGCGGGGGGCACTTACGAGCAGTACTTC; cdr3_aa: CASSLTAGGTYEQYF
v_call: TRBV6-5; j_call: TRBJ2-7; clone_size: .; d_call: TRBD1; cdr3_nt: TGTGCCAGCAGAGTCCGGGACAGGGGGTACGAGCAGTACTTC; cdr3_aa: CASRVRDRGYEQYF
v_call: TRBV5-4; j_call: TRBJ2-3; clone_size: .; d_call: .; cdr3_nt: TGTGCCAGCAGCTTGCCCGGGGCAACAGATACGCAGTATTTT; cdr3_aa: CASSLPGATDTQYF
v_call: TRBV28; j_call: TRBJ2-1; clone_size: .; d_call: .; cdr3_nt: TGTGCCAGCAGTTTATTGGCCGGGGTAAATGAGCAGTTCTTC; cdr3_aa: CASSLLAGVNEQFF
v_call: TRBV2; j_call: TRBJ2-7; clone_size: few; d_call: .; cdr3_nt: TGTGCCAGCCTCCTTAACTCGCTTTCCTACGAGCAGTACTTC; cdr3_aa: CASLLNSLSYEQYF
v_call: TRBV10-2; j_call: TRBJ2-3; clone_size: .; d_call: .; cdr3_nt: TGCGCCAGCAGTGATAGGGGGGTGGATACGCAGTATTTT; cdr3_aa: CASSDRGVDTQYF
v_call: TRBV6-6; j_call: TRBJ2-3; clone_size: .; d_call: .; cdr3_nt: TGTGCCAGCACCCTCTTGGGTTCGGGAGATACGCAGTATTTT; cdr3_aa: CASTLLGSGDTQYF
v_call: TRBV4-3; j_call: TRBJ2-1; clone_size: .; d_call: .; cdr3_nt: TGCGCCAGCAGCCAAGGGAACTACCTTAGGGGCAATGAGCAGTTCTTC; cdr3_aa: CASSQGNYLRGNEQFF
v_call: TRBV29-1; j_call: TRBJ2-3; clone_size: .; d_call: TRBD2; cdr3_nt: TGCAGCGCATCCGGGACTAGCGGCCCCACAGATACGCAGTATTTT; cdr3_aa: CSASGTSGPTDTQYF
v_call: TRBV9; j_call: TRBJ2-7; clone_size: .; d_call: TRBD1; cdr3_nt: TGTGCCAGCAGCGCGAATACCGGGACAGCCTACGAGCAGTACTTC; cdr3_aa: CASSANTGTAYEQYF
v_call: TRBV18; j_call: TRBJ2-3; clone_size: .; d_call: .; cdr3_nt: TGTGCCAGCTTTGGGCTGGAAGATACGCAGTATTTT; cdr3_aa: CASFGLEDTQYF
v_call: TRBV7-2; j_call: TRBJ1-4; clone_size: .; d_call: .; cdr3_nt: TGTGCCAGCAGCGCCGACAGGAATAATGAAAAACTGTTTTTT; cdr3_aa: CASSADRNNEKLFF
v_call: TRBV6-5; j_call: TRBJ1-5; clone_size: few; d_call: .; cdr3_nt: TGTGCCAGCAGACGCCGGGACGGCAATCAGCCCCAGCATTTT; cdr3_aa: CASRRRDGNQPQHF
v_call: TRBV4-2; j_call: TRBJ1-1; clone_size: .; d_call: TRBD1; cdr3_nt: TGTGCCAGCAGCTTAGGGGGACAGGGAGTTTACACTGAAGCTTTCTTT; cdr3_aa: CASSLGGQGVYTEAFF
v_call: TRBV28; j_call: TRBJ1-5; clone_size: .; d_call: TRBD1; cdr3_nt: TGTGCCAGCAATACTGGGGGACAGGGACTTCAGCCCCAGCATTTT; cdr3_aa: CASNTGGQGLQPQHF
v_call: TRBV6-5; j_call: TRBJ2-7; clone_size: .; d_call: .; cdr3_nt: TGTGCCAGCGGGCTGAGGGGGGGAAACGAGCAGTACTTC; cdr3_aa: CASGLRGGNEQYF
v_call: TRBV20-1; j_call: TRBJ2-7; clone_size: .; d_call: .; cdr3_nt: TGCAGTGCTAGTAGAATTCCCGAGCAGTACTTC; cdr3_aa: CSASRIPEQYF
v_call: TRBV9; j_call: TRBJ2-4; clone_size: .; d_call: .; cdr3_nt: TGTGCCAGCAGCGTAGGTACGAAAGACATTCAGTACTTC; cdr3_aa: CASSVGTKDIQYF
v_call: TRBV5-6; j_call: TRBJ1-1; clone_size: .; d_call: .; cdr3_nt: TGTGCCAGCAGCTCGTGGGGGGGCTACACTGAAGCTTTCTTT; cdr3_aa: CASSSWGGYTEAFF
v_call: TRBV18; j_call: TRBJ1-1; clone_size: .; d_call: TRBD1; cdr3_nt: TGTGCCAGCTCACCACCGGGAGACAGGGTCACTGAAGCTTTCTTT; cdr3_aa: CASSPPGDRVTEAFF
v_call: TRBV10-3; j_call: TRBJ2-3; clone_size: .; d_call: TRBD2; cdr3_nt: TGTGCCATCAGTGCGGGCGGGGGGGCCACAGATACGCAGTATTTT; cdr3_aa: CAISAGGGATDTQYF
v_call: TRBV5-1; j_call: TRBJ2-2; clone_size: once; d_call: .; cdr3_nt: TGCGCCAGCAGCTTGACCGGGCAGGGGACCGGGGAGCTGTTTTTT; cdr3_aa: CASSLTGQGTGELFF
v_call: TRBV30; j_call: TRBJ1-4; clone_size: .; d_call: TRBD1; cdr3_nt: TGTGCCTGGAGTGACGACAGGGTCAGTGAAAAACTGTTTTTT; cdr3_aa: CAWSDDRVSEKLFF
v_call: TRBV5-5; j_call: TRBJ2-7; clone_size: once; d_call: .; cdr3_nt: TGTGCCAGCAGCTTGGTCCCAGCTGGTGAGCAGTACTTC; cdr3_aa: CASSLVPAGEQYF
v_call: TRBV11-3; j_call: TRBJ2-5; clone_size: .; d_call: TRBD1; cdr3_nt: TGTGCCAGCAGCCTTGGACAGGGGGGTTATGAGACCCAGTACTTC; cdr3_aa: CASSLGQGGYETQYF
v_call: TRBV18; j_call: TRBJ1-2; clone_size: once; d_call: .; cdr3_nt: TGTGCCAGCTCTCCGGAGAACAGGGCCGGTGGCTACACCTTC; cdr3_aa: CASSPENRAGGYTF
v_call: TRBV5-1; j_call: TRBJ2-3; clone_size: .; d_call: TRBD1; cdr3_nt: TGCGCCAGCAGCTTCAAGGGGGCGCCCACAGATACGCAGTATTTT; cdr3_aa: CASSFKGAPTDTQYF
v_call: TRBV5-1; j_call: TRBJ2-2; clone_size: .; d_call: TRBD1; cdr3_nt: TGCGCCAGCGGGGACAGGGACACCGGGGAGCTGTTTTTT; cdr3_aa: CASGDRDTGELFF